The clone carrying this TCR beta chain was observed once. Authors' data handling: It was from reference gene primer amplification that nucleated cell counts were estimated. The data were produced by immunoSEQ multiplex PCR, yet TCRdb's version contains in-frame clones alone and is incomplete. Clone size and V and J calls were adopted from that table, with D and trimming inferred from the DNA. The sample holds about 200,000 clones, nearly 90% seen once. This sample was taken from a study of blood T cell repertoires in COVID-19. About the study: Specimens from acute and convalescent COVID-19 originated in the United States, Italy and Spain. PBMCs, B-cell-depleted T cells, or T cells were the source of the cDNA or gDNA that made up the material.

CDR1 and CDR2 from the germline V gene are LNHDA and SQIVND (reference sequence). This CDR3 spans 13 amino acids. The V end was cut by 3 bases, the J end by 4 bases, with 8 bases between. Sequencing used peripheral blood. The rearrangement uses TRBV19 and TRBJ2-3; no reliable D call. The receptor comes from a man in his fifties or sixties with COVID-19, enrolled during active disease. This chain's CDR3 is CASSIPSADTQYF. The CDR3 DNA follows: TGTGCCAGTAGTATTCCGAGCGCAGATACGCAGTATTTT. The full variable domain, its missing parts supplied by reference TRBV19 and TRBJ2-3, is DGGITQSPKYLFRKEGQNVTLSCEQNLNHDAMYWYRQDPGQGLRLIYYSQIVNDFQKGDIAEGYSVSREKKESFPLTVTSAQKNPTAFYLCASSIPSADTQYFGPGTRLTVL.